This T cell receptor (beta chain) was identified in a study of T-cell memory formation after mild COVID-19. CDR3 length: 14 residues. The germline V and J ends were trimmed by 1 base and 0 bases, with 4 bases remaining between them. From germline, CDR1 is MGHRA and CDR2 YSYEKL. MiXCR was run by TCRdb on the 5' RACE reads, yielding one entry per CDR3 protein. The table records hundreds of thousands of distinct CDR3 sequences, 20% to 25% of them present only once. Sequencing was performed on PBMCs or a T cell subset sorted from them (not recorded which). The receptor's source is an adult woman who had mild COVID-19 (a few samples of this study predate the infection). Cell type and time point are not known. V gene TRBV4-1 combines with J gene TRBJ1-3, with D uncertain. CDR3 region: CASSQAVSGNTIYF. The DNA for the CDR3 is TGCGCCAGCAGCCAAGCGGTCTCTGGAAACACCATATATTTT.